Reported below is one T cell receptor (beta chain). This entry belongs to a study of blood T cell repertoires in COVID-19. Measured with immunoSEQ multiplex PCR; TCRdb has only the in-frame clones, and not every one. This table holds nearly 250,000 clones, roughly 86% found once. This CDR3 region has 13 residues. After removal of 7 bases from V and 2 bases from J, the junction contained 3 bases not matched to a gene. CDR1 and CDR2 (germline): SEHNR, FQNEAQ (reference sequence). The clonotype comes from a woman aged 45-65 years who had recovered from COVID-19. The material sequenced was PBMCs or T cells enriched from blood (not recorded which). This chain connects TRBV7-9 to TRBJ2-7; TRBD1 agrees at 9 bases. The CDR3, as DNA: TGTGCCAGCACTCGGGACAGGGCCTACGAGCAGTACTTC. Its translation: CASTRDRAYEQYF.